The source of this T cell receptor beta chain is a study of T cells after yellow fever vaccination. Study observations and caveats: A large majority of primary-vaccination clones showed up again after the booster (around 95% CD4, about 90% CD8). Weaker overall was a secondary response that nonetheless peaked faster, on day 5 versus 15. Repertoires sorted by FACS could include abundant clonotypes that are contaminants from the bulk population.

Unmatched junction bases numbered 0, after V lost 1 base and J lost 3 bases. CDR3 length: 14 residues. CDR1 and CDR2 (germline): MGHRA, YSYEKL. 5'RACE template switching generated TCR cDNA, adding a universal primer site and UMIs. TCRdb fed the 5' RACE reads into MiXCR, producing one record per CDR3 protein. Among around 350,000 distinct CDR3 sequences listed, 11% were seen once. To note about this clonotype: The antigen remains unidentified.

The specimen was PBMCs, collected on the day of the first yellow fever vaccination. The sequence came from a man aged 18 to 29 who received the YFV17D yellow fever vaccine. This chain joins TRBV4-1 and TRBJ1-2; 9 bases are shared with TRBD1. CDR3 DNA: TGCGCCAGCAGCCAAGGGGACAGGGACTATGGCTACACCTTC. This sequence encodes CASSQGDRDYGYTF.